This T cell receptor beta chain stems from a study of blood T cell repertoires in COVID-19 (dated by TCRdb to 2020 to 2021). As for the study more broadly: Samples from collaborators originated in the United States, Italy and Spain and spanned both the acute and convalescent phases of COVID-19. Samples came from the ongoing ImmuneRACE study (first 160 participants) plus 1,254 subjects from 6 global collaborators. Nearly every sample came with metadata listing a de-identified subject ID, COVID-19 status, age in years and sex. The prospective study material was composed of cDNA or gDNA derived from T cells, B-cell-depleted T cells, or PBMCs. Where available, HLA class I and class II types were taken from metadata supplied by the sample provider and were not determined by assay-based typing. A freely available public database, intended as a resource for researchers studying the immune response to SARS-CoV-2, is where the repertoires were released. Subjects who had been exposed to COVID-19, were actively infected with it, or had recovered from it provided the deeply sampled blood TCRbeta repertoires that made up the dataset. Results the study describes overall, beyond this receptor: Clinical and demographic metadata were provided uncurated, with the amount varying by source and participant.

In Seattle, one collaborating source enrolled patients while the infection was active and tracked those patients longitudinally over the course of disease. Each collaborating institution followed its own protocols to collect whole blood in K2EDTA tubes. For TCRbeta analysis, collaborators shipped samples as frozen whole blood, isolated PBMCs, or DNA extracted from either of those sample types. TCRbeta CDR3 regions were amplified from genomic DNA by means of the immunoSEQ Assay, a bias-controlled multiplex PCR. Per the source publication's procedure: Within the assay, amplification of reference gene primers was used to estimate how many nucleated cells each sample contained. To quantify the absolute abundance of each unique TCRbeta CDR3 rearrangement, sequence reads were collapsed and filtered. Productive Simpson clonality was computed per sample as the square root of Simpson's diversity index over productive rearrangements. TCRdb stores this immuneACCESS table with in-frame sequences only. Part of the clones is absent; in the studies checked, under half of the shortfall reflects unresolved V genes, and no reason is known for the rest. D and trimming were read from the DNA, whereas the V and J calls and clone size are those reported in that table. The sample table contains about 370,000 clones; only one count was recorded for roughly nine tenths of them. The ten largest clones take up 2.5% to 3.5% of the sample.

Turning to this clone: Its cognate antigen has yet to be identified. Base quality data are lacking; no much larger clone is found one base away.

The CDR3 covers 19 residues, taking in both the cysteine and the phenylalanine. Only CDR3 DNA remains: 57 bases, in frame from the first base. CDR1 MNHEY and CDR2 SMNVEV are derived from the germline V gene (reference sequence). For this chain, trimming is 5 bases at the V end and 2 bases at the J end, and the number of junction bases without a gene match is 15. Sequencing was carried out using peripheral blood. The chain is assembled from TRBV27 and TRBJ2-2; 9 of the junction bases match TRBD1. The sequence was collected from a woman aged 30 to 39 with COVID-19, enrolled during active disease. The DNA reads TGTGCCAGCAGTCAAGGGACAGGGCGTCGTAGATTTAACACCGGGGAGCTGTTTTTT. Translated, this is CASSQGTGRRRFNTGELFF.